The clone carrying this TCR beta chain was counted only a few times. Time point reported: blood at routine non-recurrence follow-up after resection. Tumor, nontumor lung or frozen PBMC supplied whole RNA that was sequenced unsorted. Trimming removed 4 bases from V and 7 bases from J, with 17 bases in between. The CDR3 runs 14 residues. Germline V gene sequence: CDR1 SGHTA, CDR2 FQGNSA. TCRdb called the 5' RACE reads again in MiXCR, with one record for every CDR3 protein. The sample shows some 120,000 distinct CDR3 sequences, 9% to 15% of them seen only once. This specimen belongs to a study of spatial heterogeneity in lung cancer. In the study overall: The donors comprised some 70 untreated early-stage non-small cell lung cancer patients. When follow-up PBMC samples existed, they were sequenced (at a median of about 2 years after resection).

The TCR was taken from a male donor with early-stage non-small cell lung cancer. Sequenced here: PBMCs, sampled at follow-up. The rearrangement uses TRBV7-2 and TRBJ2-7; D gene unclear. This chain's CDR3 is CASSSILRAREQYF. As DNA, the CDR3 is TGTGCCAGCAGCTCCATCCTCCGAGCGAGGGAGCAGTACTTC.